This section outlines one TCR beta chain sequence together with its context. This sample stems from a study of CD8 T cells in Susac syndrome. V gave up 4 bases and J gave up 1 base, with 14 bases separating them. Germline assignment: CDR1 SGHRS and CDR2 YFSETQ. CDR3 length equals 15 residues. cDNA came from approximately 0.5 to 1 ug RNA primed by random hexamers. Amplification of TCR beta CDR3 across 54 Vbeta and 13 Jbeta was performed with immunoSEQ multiplex PCR. TCRdb processed the immunoSEQ multiplex PCR reads anew with MiXCR; each CDR3 protein has one entry. The sample includes approximately 70,000 distinct CDR3 sequences, roughly 95% of them seen just once. Sequencing of TCR beta covered CD8+ and CD4+ T cells obtained from blood. The multiple sclerosis controls were treatment-naive patients with relapsing-remitting disease that was stable or active.

The rearrangement joins TRBV5-1 to TRBJ2-5; TRBD1 is a possible D gene (6 bases). This receptor was taken from a human donor with multiple sclerosis. The sample consisted of CD4+ T cells from PBMCs. The DNA for the CDR3 is TGCGCCAGCAGCATAGCCGACAGGCTCCAAGAGACCCAGTACTTC. It translates to CASSIADRLQETQYF.